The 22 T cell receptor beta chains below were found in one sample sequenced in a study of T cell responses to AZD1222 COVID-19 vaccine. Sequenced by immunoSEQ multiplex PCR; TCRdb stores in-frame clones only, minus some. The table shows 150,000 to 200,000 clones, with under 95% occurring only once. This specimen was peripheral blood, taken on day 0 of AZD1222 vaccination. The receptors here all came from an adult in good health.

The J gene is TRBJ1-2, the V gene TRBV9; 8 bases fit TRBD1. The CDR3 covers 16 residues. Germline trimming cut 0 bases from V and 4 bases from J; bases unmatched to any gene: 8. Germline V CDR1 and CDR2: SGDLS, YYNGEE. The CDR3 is CASSVDQGASSYGYTF. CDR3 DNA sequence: TGTGCCAGCAGCGTAGACCAGGGGGCCAGTTCCTATGGCTACACCTTC. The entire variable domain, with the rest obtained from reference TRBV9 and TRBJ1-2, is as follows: DSGVTQTPKHLITATGQRVTLRCSPRSGDLSVYWYQQSLDQGLQFLIQYYNGEERAKGNILERFSAQQFPDLHSELNLSSLELGDSALYFCASSVDQGASSYGYTFGSGTRLTVV.

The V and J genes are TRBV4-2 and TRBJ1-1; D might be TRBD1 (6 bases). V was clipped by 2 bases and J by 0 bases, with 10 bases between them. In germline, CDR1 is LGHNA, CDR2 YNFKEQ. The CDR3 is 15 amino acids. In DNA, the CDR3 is TGTGCCAGCAGCCAATCTCAGGGGATGAACACTGAAGCTTTCTTT. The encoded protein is CASSQSQGMNTEAFF.

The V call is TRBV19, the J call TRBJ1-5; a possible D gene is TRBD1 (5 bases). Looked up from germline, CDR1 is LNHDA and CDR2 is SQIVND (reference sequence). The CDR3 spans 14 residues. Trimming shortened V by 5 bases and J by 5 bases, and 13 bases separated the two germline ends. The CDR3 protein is CASSRDFEDQPQHF. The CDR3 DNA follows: TGTGCCAGTAGTCGGGACTTTGAGGATCAGCCCCAGCATTTT.

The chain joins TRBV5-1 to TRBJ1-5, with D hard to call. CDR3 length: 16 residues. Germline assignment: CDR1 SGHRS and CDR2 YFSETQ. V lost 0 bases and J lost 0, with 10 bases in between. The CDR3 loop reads CASSLAGPYSNQPQHF. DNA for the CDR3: TGCGCCAGCAGCTTGGCCGGGCCTTATAGCAATCAGCCCCAGCATTTT.

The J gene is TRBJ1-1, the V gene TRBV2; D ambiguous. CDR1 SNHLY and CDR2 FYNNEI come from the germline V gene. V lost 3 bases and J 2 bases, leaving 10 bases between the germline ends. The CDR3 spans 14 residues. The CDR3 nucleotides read TGTGCCAGCAGTGAGCAGACTTTCAACACTGAAGCTTTCTTT. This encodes CASSEQTFNTEAFF.

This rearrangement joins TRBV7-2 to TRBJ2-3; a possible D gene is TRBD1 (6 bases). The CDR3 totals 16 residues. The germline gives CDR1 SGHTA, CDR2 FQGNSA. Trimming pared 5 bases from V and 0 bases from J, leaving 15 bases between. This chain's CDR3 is CASSRRDTRSTDTQYF. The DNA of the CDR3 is TGTGCCAGCAGCCGCCGGGACACCCGAAGCACAGATACGCAGTATTTT. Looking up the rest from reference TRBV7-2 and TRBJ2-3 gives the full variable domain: GAGVSQSPSNKVTEKGKDVELRCDPISGHTALYWYRQSLGQGLEFLIYFQGNSAPDKSGLPSDRFSAERTGGSVSTLTIQRTQQEDSAVYLCASSRRDTRSTDTQYFGPGTRLTVL.

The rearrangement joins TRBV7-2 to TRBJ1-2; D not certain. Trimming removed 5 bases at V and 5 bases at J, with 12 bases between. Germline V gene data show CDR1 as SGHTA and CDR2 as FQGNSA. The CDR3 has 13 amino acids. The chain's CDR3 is CASSQGRGYGYTF. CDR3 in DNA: TGTGCCAGCAGCCAAGGGCGGGGATATGGCTACACCTTC.

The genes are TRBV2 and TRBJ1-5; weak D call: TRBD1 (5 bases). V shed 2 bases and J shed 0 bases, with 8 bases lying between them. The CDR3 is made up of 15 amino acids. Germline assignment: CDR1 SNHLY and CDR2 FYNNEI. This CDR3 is CASSELGTSNQPQHF. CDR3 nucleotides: TGTGCCAGCAGTGAATTAGGGACTAGCAATCAGCCCCAGCATTTT.

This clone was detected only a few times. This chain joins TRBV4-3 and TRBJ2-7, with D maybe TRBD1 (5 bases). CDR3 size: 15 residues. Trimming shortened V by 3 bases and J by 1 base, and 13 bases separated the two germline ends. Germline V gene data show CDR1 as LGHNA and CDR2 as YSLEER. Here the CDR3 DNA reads TGCGCCAGCAGCCAGTCGACAGTTGTATCCTACGAGCAGTACTTC. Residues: CASSQSTVVSYEQYF.

CDR3 amino acids: CASSLGMSTSSEETQYF. Written as DNA, the CDR3 is TGTGCCAGCAGCTTGGGTATGAGCACCTCTTCCGAAGAGACCCAGTACTTC. The chain joins TRBV5-6 to TRBJ2-5; D remains ambiguous. V lost 0 bases to trimming and J lost 3 bases, with 18 bases between them. Germline CDR1 is SGHDT and CDR2 is YYEEEE. The CDR3 has 17 amino acids.

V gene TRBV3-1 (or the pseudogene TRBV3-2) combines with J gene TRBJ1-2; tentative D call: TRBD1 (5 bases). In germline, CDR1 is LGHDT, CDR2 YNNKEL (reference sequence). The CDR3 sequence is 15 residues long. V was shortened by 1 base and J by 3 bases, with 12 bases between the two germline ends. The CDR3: CASSQVTGPHYGYTF. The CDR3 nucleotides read TGTGCCAGCAGCCAAGTAACAGGTCCCCACTATGGCTACACCTTC.

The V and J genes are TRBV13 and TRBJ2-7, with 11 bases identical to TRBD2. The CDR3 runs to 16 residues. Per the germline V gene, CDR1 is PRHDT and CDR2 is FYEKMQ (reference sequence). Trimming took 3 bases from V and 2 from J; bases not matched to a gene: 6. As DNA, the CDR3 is TGTGCCAGCAGCTTCGGGACTAGCGGCAACCCCTACGAGCAGTACTTC. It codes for CASSFGTSGNPYEQYF.

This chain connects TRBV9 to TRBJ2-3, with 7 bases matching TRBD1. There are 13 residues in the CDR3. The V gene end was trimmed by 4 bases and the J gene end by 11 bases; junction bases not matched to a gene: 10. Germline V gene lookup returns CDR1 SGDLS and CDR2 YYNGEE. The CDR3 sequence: CASSPRRQGRQYF. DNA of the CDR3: TGTGCCAGCAGCCCCCGTCGACAGGGACGGCAGTATTTT.

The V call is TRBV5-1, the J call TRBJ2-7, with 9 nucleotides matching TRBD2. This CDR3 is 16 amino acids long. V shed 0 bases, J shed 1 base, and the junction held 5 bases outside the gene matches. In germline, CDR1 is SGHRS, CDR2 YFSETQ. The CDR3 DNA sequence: TGCGCCAGCAGCTTGGAGGGGCGGGGGGGTTCCTACGAGCAGTACTTC. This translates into CASSLEGRGGSYEQYF. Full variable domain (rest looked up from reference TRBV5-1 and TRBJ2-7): KAGVTQTPRYLIKTRGQQVTLSCSPISGHRSVSWYQQTPGQGLQFLFEYFSETQRNKGNFPGRFSGRQFSNSRSEMNVSTLELGDSALYLCASSLEGRGGSYEQYFGPGTRLTVT.

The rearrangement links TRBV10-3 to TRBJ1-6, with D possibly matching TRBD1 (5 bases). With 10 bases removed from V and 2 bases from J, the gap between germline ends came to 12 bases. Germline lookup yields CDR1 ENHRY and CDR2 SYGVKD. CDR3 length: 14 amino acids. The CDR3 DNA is TGTGCCACAAAAGGGGAGGCCTATAATTCACCCCTCCACTTT. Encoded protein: CATKGEAYNSPLHF.

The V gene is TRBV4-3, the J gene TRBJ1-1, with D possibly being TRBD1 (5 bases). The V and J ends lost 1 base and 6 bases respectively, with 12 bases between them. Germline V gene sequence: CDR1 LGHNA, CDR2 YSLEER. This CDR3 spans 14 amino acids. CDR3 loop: CASSQVGVSAEAFF. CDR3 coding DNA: TGCGCCAGCAGCCAAGTAGGGGTCTCCGCTGAAGCTTTCTTT.

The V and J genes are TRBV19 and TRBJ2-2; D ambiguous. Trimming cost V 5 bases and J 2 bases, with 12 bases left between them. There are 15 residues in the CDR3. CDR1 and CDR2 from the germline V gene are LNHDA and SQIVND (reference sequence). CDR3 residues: CASSPSIGNTGELFF. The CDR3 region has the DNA TGTGCCAGTAGTCCGTCAATAGGCAACACCGGGGAGCTGTTTTTT.

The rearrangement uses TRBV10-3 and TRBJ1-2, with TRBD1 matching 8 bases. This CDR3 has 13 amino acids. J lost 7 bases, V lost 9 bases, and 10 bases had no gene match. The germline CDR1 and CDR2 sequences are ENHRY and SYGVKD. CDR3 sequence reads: CAMGDETGAGYTF. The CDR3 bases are TGTGCCATGGGGGACGAGACAGGGGCTGGCTACACCTTC.

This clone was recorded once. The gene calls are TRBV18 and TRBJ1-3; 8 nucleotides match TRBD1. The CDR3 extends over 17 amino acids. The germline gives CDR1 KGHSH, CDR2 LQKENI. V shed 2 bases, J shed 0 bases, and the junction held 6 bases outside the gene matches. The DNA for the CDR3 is TGTGCCAGCTCACCAGCCGAGACAGGGGCCTCTGGAAACACCATATATTTT. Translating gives CASSPAETGASGNTIYF.

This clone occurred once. CDR3 amino acids: CASSRDLTGETQYF. CDR3 in DNA: TGTGCCAGTAGTAGGGACCTGACTGGAGAGACCCAGTACTTC. The chain uses TRBV19 and TRBJ2-5; D is possibly TRBD1 or TRBD2 (5 bases each). The CDR3 covers 14 residues. CDR1 is LNHDA, CDR2 SQIVND, per germline (reference sequence). V lost 4 bases and J 4 bases, leaving 13 bases between the germline ends.

The CDR3 region has the DNA TGTGCCAGCAGCTTCGGGTCCGGGGGCGCCTCTGGAAACACCATATATTTT. It specifies CASSFGSGGASGNTIYF. The rearrangement uses TRBV5-4 and TRBJ1-3; D perhaps matches TRBD1 (6 bases). CDR3 length: 17 amino acids. The V gene lost 2 bases and the J gene lost 0 bases, with 15 bases spanning the gap. The V gene's germline CDR1 is SGHNT and CDR2 YYREEE (reference sequence).

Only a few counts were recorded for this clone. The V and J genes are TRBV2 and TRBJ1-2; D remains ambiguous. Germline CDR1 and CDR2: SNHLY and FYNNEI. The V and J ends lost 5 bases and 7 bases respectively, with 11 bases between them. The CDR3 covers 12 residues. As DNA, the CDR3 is TGTGCCAGCAGTCGGCACTCTACTGGCTACACCTTC. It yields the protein CASSRHSTGYTF.